Presented here are 24 T cell receptor beta chains from one specimen sequenced in a study of blood T cells in healthy people across ages. It was with a sample-barcoded 5' primer and a J-beta primer mix that a second PCR of roughly 7 to 12 cycles was run. TCRdb analysed the 5' RACE reads with MiXCR anew, one entry per CDR3 protein. This sample has about 1.8 million distinct CDR3 sequences, with less than 50% found just once. Sequences were obtained from blood. Receptors were obtained from a middle-aged woman in good health.

The chain carries TRBV12-3 or TRBV12-4 and TRBJ2-2; 12 bases fit TRBD1. The CDR3 is 17 residues long. V lost 0 bases, J lost 7 bases, and 6 bases stayed unmatched. The CDR3 region has the DNA TGTGCCAGCAGTTTAGCGGGACAGGGGGCGTATGGCGGGGAGCTGTTTTTT. Its translation is CASSLAGQGAYGGELFF.

The chain uses TRBV24-1 and TRBJ2-1, with D possibly matching TRBD2 (6 bases). Per germline, CDR1 KGHDR and CDR2 SFDVKD. The CDR3 runs to 15 residues. The V end was cut by 4 bases, the J end by 5 bases, with 14 bases between. In DNA, the CDR3 is TGTGCCACCAGTGAACCGGGACTTGTTAACAATGAGCAGTTCTTC. It codes for CATSEPGLVNNEQFF.

This chain's CDR3 is CASNELAGEQFF. CDR3 sequence (DNA): TGTGCCAGCAATGAGCTAGCCGGTGAGCAGTTCTTC. V gene TRBV7-2 combines with J gene TRBJ2-1; D is perhaps TRBD2 (5 bases). This CDR3 comprises 12 residues. Deletions cut 7 bases from V and 9 bases from J, with 13 bases between. The V gene's germline CDR1 is SGHTA and CDR2 FQGNSA.

This clonotype was observed a few times. The rearrangement uses TRBV5-1 and TRBJ2-4; TRBD1 might be the D (6 bases). V shed 1 base and J shed 1 base, with 9 bases lying between them. Germline V CDR1 and CDR2: SGHRS, YFSETQ. The CDR3 is 15 residues long. DNA of the CDR3: TGCGCCAGCAGCTTGTATCAGGGGGCCAAAAACATTCAGTACTTC. Residues: CASSLYQGAKNIQYF.

The DNA for the CDR3 is TGTGCCAGCAGGGACACCTCAGGCGGCTATGGCTACACCTTC. Its protein product is CASRDTSGGYGYTF. The chain combines TRBV25-1 with TRBJ1-2; D possibly corresponds to TRBD1 (5 bases). The germline V and J ends were trimmed by 6 bases and 4 bases, with 15 bases remaining between them. From germline, CDR1 is MGHDK and CDR2 SYGVNS. The CDR3 length is 14 residues.

This clonotype appeared a few times. This rearrangement joins TRBV24-1 to TRBJ2-3; no clear D. The CDR3 has 11 amino acids. Looked up from germline, CDR1 is KGHDR and CDR2 is SFDVKD. V was pared by 3 bases and J by 4 bases, with 1 base between. The CDR3 sequence: CATSDPDTQYF. CDR3 nucleotide sequence: TGTGCCACCAGTGATCCAGATACGCAGTATTTT.

Worth noting for this clonotype: A read error may account for a junction end that differs from germline. The CDR3 bases are TGTGCCAACAGCGTAGTTGCGGGGGGGTACAATGAGCAGTTCTTC. It encodes CANSVVAGGYNEQFF. The V call is TRBV9, the J call TRBJ2-1; 9 bases align to TRBD2. The CDR3 sequence is 15 residues long. The germline V gene encodes CDR1 SGDLS and CDR2 YYNGEE.

V and J are TRBV24-1 and TRBJ2-1; D is unresolved. Germline lookup yields CDR1 KGHDR and CDR2 SFDVKD. The CDR3 has 14 residues. Trimming took 5 bases from V and 10 from J, leaving 17 bases between them. In nucleotides, the CDR3 is TGTGCCACCAGTGTTGGATTTGTAGCTGGGGAGCAGTTCTTC. It is translated as CATSVGFVAGEQFF.

The chain uses TRBV18 and TRBJ1-1; D remains ambiguous. The V end lost 0 bases, the J end lost 1 base, and 9 bases lay between the germline ends. The CDR3 length is 15 residues. Germline CDR1 is KGHSH and CDR2 is LQKENI. The CDR3 region is CASSPPSKGNTEAFF. As DNA, the CDR3 is TGTGCCAGCTCACCACCGTCTAAAGGGAACACTGAAGCTTTCTTT.

The chain carries TRBV6-5 and TRBJ1-1; 11 bases are a match to TRBD1. After removal of 4 bases from V and 8 bases from J, the junction contained 9 bases not matched to a gene. The germline V gene has CDR1 MNHEY and CDR2 SVGAGI. CDR3 length: 15 residues. The CDR3 here is CASSSHGTGGNEAFF. Here the CDR3 DNA reads TGTGCCAGCAGTTCACACGGGACAGGGGGTAACGAAGCTTTCTTT.

This clonotype has more than one count but fewer than ten. This chain connects TRBV7-2 to TRBJ2-7, with D hard to call. Trimming took 1 base from V and 3 from J, leaving 7 bases between them. Germline CDR1 reads SGHTA; CDR2 reads FQGNSA. CDR3 length equals 13 residues. The CDR3 nucleotides are TGTGCCAGCAGCTTAGACAATTTCTACGAGCAGTACTTC. Translated: CASSLDNFYEQYF.

The V call is TRBV13, the J call TRBJ2-5; tentatively, D is TRBD2 (7 bases). This CDR3 has 16 amino acids. Germline loops: CDR1 PRHDT, CDR2 FYEKMQ (reference sequence). V was clipped by 5 bases and J by 0 bases, with 16 bases between them. The CDR3 region has the DNA TGTGCCAGCAGCCTGGCTGGGGGGGCCAACCAAGAGACCCAGTACTTC. Its translation: CASSLAGGANQETQYF.

The DNA of the CDR3 is TGTGCCAGCAGCCTAGACTACGGGAGAATGAATGAGCAGTTCTTC. Protein sequence: CASSLDYGRMNEQFF. The rearrangement links TRBV7-7 to TRBJ2-1, with a tentative D call TRBD2 (6 bases). This CDR3 region has 15 residues. Germline loops: CDR1 SSHAT, CDR2 FNYEAQ (reference sequence). V gave up 5 bases and J gave up 7 bases, with 18 bases separating them.

V gene TRBV3-1 combines with J gene TRBJ2-1; D is possibly TRBD1 (5 bases). Trimming removed 1 base from V and 4 bases from J, with 8 bases in between. Germline-derived CDR1 and CDR2 are LGHDT and YNNKEL (reference sequence). The CDR3 consists of 14 residues. In DNA, the CDR3 is TGTGCCAGCAGCCAAGCTGACAGATACAATGAGCAGTTCTTC. Its translation is CASSQADRYNEQFF.

As concerns this clonotype: The germline gene is not matched at one end of the junction; a read error may be the cause. V usage is TRBV7-6 and J usage is TRBJ2-4; D gene unclear. Near its end, the DNA agrees better with TRBJ2-7, so the J call may be wrong. Germline V gene data show CDR1 as SGHVS and CDR2 as FNYEAQ. The CDR3 sequence is 15 residues long. CDR3 coding DNA: TGTGCCTGCAGCTTAAATCAAATGTTAGCCTACGAGCAGTACTTC. This sequence encodes CACSLNQMLAYEQYF.

The chain carries TRBV4-2 and TRBJ2-1, with D possibly being TRBD2 (7 bases). This CDR3 has 17 residues. Per germline, CDR1 LGHNA and CDR2 YNFKEQ. Trimming took 0 bases from V and 3 from J, leaving 15 bases between them. This chain's CDR3 is CASSQDDLRGHYNEQFF. In DNA, the CDR3 is TGTGCCAGCAGCCAAGACGACTTGCGGGGGCACTACAATGAGCAGTTCTTC.

The V call is TRBV5-1, the J call TRBJ2-1; TRBD2 agrees at 10 bases. Germline-derived CDR1 and CDR2 are SGHRS and YFSETQ. With V trimmed by 4 bases and J by 6 bases, 10 bases remained unmatched. This CDR3 spans 16 amino acids. CDR3 sequence: CASSRMSGGVFNEQFF. The CDR3 DNA sequence: TGCGCCAGCAGCCGAATGAGCGGGGGGGTATTCAATGAGCAGTTCTTC.

The J gene is TRBJ2-6, the V gene TRBV12-3 or TRBV12-4; D might be TRBD1 (5 bases). This CDR3 contains 13 residues. Deletions cut 6 bases from V and 8 bases from J, with 11 bases between. This CDR3 reads CASRRAGSNVLTF. CDR3 sequence (DNA): TGTGCCAGCAGACGGGCAGGGTCCAACGTCCTGACTTTC.

This clonotype appeared a few times. A junction end diverges from the germline sequence, so it may reflect a read error. The rearrangement uses TRBV20-1 and TRBJ2-1; no clear D. Germline CDR1 DFQATT, CDR2 SNEGSKA (reference sequence). The CDR3 totals 12 residues. The CDR3 nucleotides are TGCAGTGCCCCCGACAAATACAGTGAGCAGTTCTTC. It yields the protein CSAPDKYSEQFF.

This clonotype was observed a few times. The rearrangement links TRBV7-6 to TRBJ2-5; the D gene could be TRBD1 or TRBD2 (6 bases each). With 5 bases removed from V and 7 bases from J, the gap between germline ends came to 26 bases. Germline values: CDR1 SGHVS, CDR2 FNYEAQ. The CDR3 length is 17 residues. CDR3 region: CASSTQLPGATGGTQYF. CDR3 coding DNA: TGTGCCAGCAGCACTCAACTACCGGGGGCGACCGGAGGGACCCAGTACTTC.

V is TRBV5-6 and J is TRBJ1-2; a possible D gene is TRBD1 (6 bases). CDR1 is SGHDT, CDR2 YYEEEE, per germline. This CDR3 comprises 16 residues. Trimming pared 6 bases from V and 1 base from J, leaving 19 bases between. CDR3 sequence reads: CASTMGGPNFNYGYTF. The DNA of the CDR3 is TGTGCCAGCACAATGGGGGGCCCTAACTTTAACTATGGCTACACCTTC.

The genes are TRBV14 and TRBJ2-4, with 8 nucleotides matching TRBD2. Gene TRBJ2-5 matches the end of the DNA better, so the J call may be wrong. Germline loops: CDR1 SGHDN, CDR2 FVKESK. The CDR3 covers 14 residues. The CDR3 loop reads CASSQGTRTETQYF. The CDR3 nucleotides read TGTGCCAGCAGCCAGGGGACTAGGACGGAGACCCAGTACTTC.

This clonotype was observed a few times. The V call is TRBV7-2, the J call TRBJ2-1; tentative D call: TRBD2 (6 bases). Germline loops: CDR1 SGHTA, CDR2 FQGNSA. V lost 7 bases and J lost 3, with 10 bases in between. The CDR3 extends over 13 amino acids. CDR3 loop: CASTGTVYNEQFF. CDR3 DNA sequence: TGTGCCAGCACCGGGACTGTCTACAATGAGCAGTTCTTC.

The chain links TRBV12-3 or TRBV12-4 to TRBJ2-5; TRBD1 is a possible D gene (6 bases). The CDR3 loop spans 15 amino acids. The V end was cut by 2 bases, the J end by 1 base, with 11 bases between. CDR3 protein: CASSLSGQSQETQYF. The DNA of the CDR3 is TGTGCCAGCAGTTTAAGCGGACAGTCCCAAGAGACCCAGTACTTC.